The 21 T cell receptor beta chains in this list originate from one sample, sequenced in a study of Graves' ophthalmopathy and Graves' hyperthyroidism. Amplification of the TCR beta CDR3 regions used RNA transcripts (as template). Second-round multiplex PCR followed a first-round RT-PCR using HTBI primers. TCRdb used MiXCR to reprocess the multiplex PCR reads, holding one entry per CDR3 protein. Of a few hundred thousand distinct CDR3 sequences in the sample, 17% were seen once. Sequences were obtained from peripheral blood. Receptors were obtained from an adult woman with stable Graves' hyperthyroidism.

This clonotype was detected ten times or more. V is TRBV6-1 and J is TRBJ2-7; TRBD1 is a possible D gene (7 bases). V lost 6 bases to trimming and J lost 3 bases, with 12 bases between them. Germline V gene lookup returns CDR1 MNHNS and CDR2 SASEGT. CDR3 size: 13 residues. The CDR3 DNA follows: TGTGCCAGCAGCCACAGGGGAGGCTACGAGCAGTACTTC. Translation: CASSHRGGYEQYF.

This clonotype was observed a handful of times. V is TRBV24-1 and J is TRBJ2-3; D gene ambiguous. The CDR3 is 14 residues long. V was trimmed by 5 bases and J by 6 bases, leaving 14 bases between them. CDR1 and CDR2 from the germline V gene are KGHDR and SFDVKD. CDR3 in DNA: TGTGCCACCAGTGGCTCCCTATCAGCCGATACGCAGTATTTT. Translating gives CATSGSLSADTQYF.

As to this clonotype: Possible read error: a much larger clone is one base away. This chain joins TRBV7-9 and TRBJ2-7; tentatively, D is TRBD2 (5 bases). Germline-derived CDR1 and CDR2 are SEHNR and FQNEAQ (reference sequence). The CDR3 consists of 13 residues. CDR3 coding DNA: TGTGCCAGCACCGGCGGGTCCCGTGGCGAGCAGGACTTC. It is translated as CASTGGSRGEQDF.

V usage is TRBV11-2 and J usage is TRBJ1-2; maybe TRBD1 (5 bases). This CDR3 comprises 16 residues. CDR1 is SGHAT, CDR2 FQNNGV, per germline. Deletions cut 4 bases from V and 12 bases from J, with 27 bases between. DNA of the CDR3: TGTGCCAGCAGCTCTCTCGGAAGGGGAACCTCTATGGCTAACACCTTC. This encodes CASSSLGRGTSMANTF.

In its sample, this clonotype was seen many times. J is TRBJ2-7 and V is TRBV29-1, with 16 positions matching TRBD2. The germline gives CDR1 SQVTM, CDR2 ANQGSEA. The CDR3 runs to 16 residues. The V segment lost 4 bases and the J segment 2 bases; nucleotides outside the gene matches: 5. CDR3 nucleotides: TGCAGCGTTGCTGGGACTAGCGGGAGGGGGACCTACGAGCAGTACTTC. Translation: CSVAGTSGRGTYEQYF.

This clonotype was recorded at least ten times. The rearrangement links TRBV30 to TRBJ2-7; 9 nucleotides line up with TRBD1. This CDR3 is built from 15 residues. Germline V gives CDR1 GTSNPN, CDR2 SVGIG (reference sequence). The ends lost 4 bases at V and 7 bases at J; junction bases unmatched: 14. As DNA, the CDR3 is TGTGCCTGGACTGGCTCCCGGGACAGGGCTTGGGAGCAGTACTTC. This sequence encodes CAWTGSRDRAWEQYF.

This clonotype was seen only a few times. This sequence joins TRBV7-9 and TRBJ2-7, with D perhaps given as TRBD1 or TRBD2 (5 bases each). Germline loops: CDR1 SEHNR, CDR2 FQNEAQ (reference sequence). The V and J ends lost 5 bases and 7 bases respectively, with 18 bases between them. CDR3 size: 14 residues. The chain's CDR3 is CASSPGTSFGEQYF. The CDR3 DNA reads TGTGCCAGCAGCCCCGGGACCTCATTCGGGGAGCAGTACTTC.

This clonotype was observed at least ten times. The V and J genes are TRBV6-5 and TRBJ1-1, with 7 bases that match TRBD1. The ends lost 0 bases at V and 8 bases at J; junction bases unmatched: 3. The CDR3 runs 13 residues. The germline V gene encodes CDR1 MNHEY and CDR2 SVGAGI. This chain's CDR3 is CASSYSQGNEAFF. CDR3 sequence (DNA): TGTGCCAGCAGTTACTCACAGGGGAACGAAGCTTTCTTT.

This clonotype was seen repeatedly, ten times or more. The chain links TRBV29-1 to TRBJ1-2; 10 nucleotides match TRBD1. The J segment lost 2 bases and the V segment lost 5 bases, leaving 5 bases of the junction unmatched. The CDR3 contains 14 residues. Germline V lookup: CDR1 SQVTM, CDR2 ANQGSEA. The CDR3 loop is CSVPRQGANYGYTF. The DNA of the CDR3 is TGCAGCGTTCCGAGACAGGGGGCAAACTATGGCTACACCTTC.

This clonotype was recorded many times. The V gene is TRBV12-3 or TRBV12-4, the J gene TRBJ2-7; TRBD1 is a possible D gene (9 bases). This CDR3 comprises 18 residues. V was pared by 6 bases and J by 2 bases, with 26 bases between. DNA for the CDR3: TGTGCCAGCAGCCCCGCCCCGGGGGGGGGACAGGGCGCCTACGAGCAGTACTTC. It specifies CASSPAPGGGQGAYEQYF.

This clonotype has at least ten counts. V is TRBV19 and J is TRBJ2-2, with unresolved D. Germline assignment: CDR1 LNHDA and CDR2 SQIVND (reference sequence). The CDR3 contains 16 residues. Trimming removed 7 bases at V and 1 base at J, with 16 bases between. CDR3 nucleotides: TGTGCCAGTACTGGATGGGTCCGAGGGAACACCGGGGAGCTGTTTTTT. It encodes CASTGWVRGNTGELFF.

This clonotype came up many times. V gene TRBV28 combines with J gene TRBJ2-5; tentatively, D is TRBD1 (5 bases). This CDR3 contains 13 residues. The V and J ends lost 3 bases and 3 bases respectively, with 8 bases between them. Germline assignment: CDR1 MDHEN and CDR2 SYDVKM. DNA for the CDR3: TGTGCCAGCAGTTTTCTAGGGGAAGAGACCCAGTACTTC. Translated, it gives CASSFLGEETQYF. The whole variable domain, remainder taken from reference TRBV28 and TRBJ2-5, is DVKVTQSSRYLVKRTGEKVFLECVQDMDHENMFWYRQDPGLGLRLIYFSYDVKMKEKGDIPEGYSVSREKKERFSLILESASTNQTSMYLCASSFLGEETQYFGPGTRLLVL.

This clonotype was seen many times. This chain links TRBV27 with TRBJ2-7, with 10 bases that match TRBD1. The V and J ends lost 3 bases and 6 bases, in that order; junction bases with no gene match: 5. Germline V lookup: CDR1 MNHEY, CDR2 SMNVEV (reference sequence). This CDR3 contains 14 residues. The CDR3 DNA is TGTGCCAGCAGTTTCGCCGGGACAGGGGTCGAGCAGTACTTC. It translates to CASSFAGTGVEQYF.

This clonotype came up many times. The genes are TRBV14 and TRBJ2-6; D is unresolved. V lost 1 base and J lost 0, with 7 bases in between. The germline V gene encodes CDR1 SGHDN and CDR2 FVKESK. This CDR3 spans 16 amino acids. CDR3 in DNA: TGTGCCAGCAGCCAAGGGATCAGCTCTGGGGCCAACGTCCTGACTTTC. This translates into CASSQGISSGANVLTF. The variable domain in full, completed from reference TRBV14 and TRBJ2-6, reads EAGVTQFPSHSVIEKGQTVTLRCDPISGHDNLYWYRRVMGKEIKFLLHFVKESKQDESGMPNNRFLAERTGGTYSTLKVQPAELEDSGVYFCASSQGISSGANVLTFGAGSRLTVL.

This clonotype was recorded many times. The genes are TRBV12-3 or TRBV12-4 and TRBJ1-2, with no clear D. Deletions cut 3 bases from V and 2 bases from J, with 7 bases between. This CDR3 region has 13 residues. The CDR3 DNA follows: TGTGCCAGCAGTTTTGCCAGGAACTATGGCTACACCTTC. Amino acid sequence: CASSFARNYGYTF.

In this sample, this clonotype turned up many times. The chain carries TRBV7-8 and TRBJ2-7, with D perhaps TRBD2 (6 bases). Deletions cut 2 bases from V and 6 bases from J, with 17 bases between. Germline V gene lookup returns CDR1 SGHVS and CDR2 FQNEAQ. The CDR3 length is 15 residues. CDR3 protein: CASSLNLAKPTEQYF. The DNA of the CDR3 is TGTGCCAGCAGCTTAAACCTAGCGAAACCCACCGAGCAGTACTTC.

This clonotype showed up many times. The chain links TRBV20-1 to TRBJ2-7; D not resolved. Trimming pared 3 bases from V and 2 bases from J, leaving 11 bases between. Per germline, CDR1 DFQATT and CDR2 SNEGSKA (reference sequence). The CDR3 totals 13 residues. CDR3 protein: CSARGGHTYEQYF. The CDR3 coding sequence is TGCAGTGCTAGGGGCGGTCACACCTACGAGCAGTACTTC.

The CDR3 sequence is CASSMVGGGPEAFF. The DNA of the CDR3 is TGTGCCAGCAGCATGGTAGGGGGGGGGCCGGAAGCTTTCTTT. The genes are TRBV6-1 and TRBJ1-1; possible D gene TRBD1, 6 bases. The germline V gene encodes CDR1 MNHNS and CDR2 SASEGT. The CDR3 consists of 14 residues. Trimming stripped 6 bases from V and 8 bases from J, with 19 bases between.

The chain uses TRBV20-1 and TRBJ2-5; D might be TRBD1 (7 bases). CDR3 length: 14 residues. Germline CDR1 is DFQATT and CDR2 is SNEGSKA (reference sequence). V lost 3 bases to trimming and J lost 5 bases, with 16 bases between them. The CDR3 DNA sequence: TGCAGTGCTAGGGGGGGACAGTGGTGGGAGACCCAGTACTTC. Its translation is CSARGGQWWETQYF.

This clonotype was recorded a few times. The V and J genes are TRBV6-5 and TRBJ2-5, with D perhaps matching TRBD2 (5 bases). Germline V gives CDR1 MNHEY, CDR2 SVGAGI. The CDR3 loop spans 14 amino acids. The V end lost 2 bases, the J end lost 8 bases, and 15 bases lay between the germline ends. CDR3 DNA sequence: TGTGCCAGCAGTTACGAGGGCCTTACGCCTACCCAGTACTTC. Protein: CASSYEGLTPTQYF.

The chain combines TRBV12-3 or TRBV12-4 with TRBJ2-2, with 10 bases aligning to TRBD2. This CDR3 contains 15 residues. Trimming removed 8 bases from V and 1 base from J; junction bases left unmatched: 4. The CDR3 nucleotides are TGTGCCAGCCGAGGACTAGCGGTGAACACCGGGGAGCTGTTTTTT. It encodes CASRGLAVNTGELFF.